This T cell receptor beta chain was identified in a study of early stage breast cancer tumors. Method: immunoSEQ multiplex PCR; TCRdb's copy keeps in-frame clones and lacks some. The sample consists of 60,000 to 75,000 clones, 65% to 85% of them appearing once. The CDR3 runs 16 residues. Study-level points and caveats: Commonly generated sequences made up most enriched TCRB sequences shared between patients.

This clone has just a few counts. No antigen is known for it. The TCR was taken from a person aged 40-50 years with breast cancer. Material for sequencing was blood. V usage is TRBV1 and J usage is TRBJ2-3; TRBD2 reflects the table's D call only, with no check against the DNA. TRBV1 is a pseudogene. The DNA of the CDR3 is TGCACCAGCAGCCAAGTCGGGACTAGCGGTCCAGATACGCAGTATTTT. Translation: CTSSQVGTSGPDTQYF.